These 24 T cell receptor beta chains share one sample of origin, sequenced in a study of beta chain features in type 1 diabetes. General study results and limits: Moderate but significant shortening of TCRB CDR3s was recorded in all four CD4+ subsets from Type 1 diabetes patients.

Their antigen targets remain unknown. Reverse transcribing all isolated RNA meant expressed TCRB transcripts were sequenced. Only in-frame clones appear in the TCRdb table, and some are missing; sequencing was by immunoSEQ multiplex PCR. This sample has fewer than 450,000 clones, with roughly 13% found just once. The material sequenced was naive CD4+ T cells from blood. The receptors shown here come from a woman aged 18-29 years with type 1 diabetes.

The chain combines TRBV25-1 with TRBJ2-3; D gene uncertain. Trimming pared 8 bases from V and 4 bases from J, leaving 10 bases between. CDR3 length: 12 residues. Germline V gene data show CDR1 as MGHDK and CDR2 as SYGVNS. The CDR3 here is CASESIADTQYF. Here the CDR3 DNA reads TGTGCCAGCGAGAGCATCGCAGATACGCAGTATTTT.

This clone appeared a few times. The gene calls are TRBV4-3 and TRBJ1-5; D unresolved. Trimming stripped 1 base from V and 0 bases from J, with 4 bases between. Germline loops: CDR1 LGHNA, CDR2 YSLEER. This CDR3 comprises 14 residues. This CDR3 reads CASSQAYSNQPQHF. CDR3 bases: TGCGCCAGCAGCCAAGCCTATAGCAATCAGCCCCAGCATTTT.

This clone has more than one count but fewer than ten. V is TRBV7-9 and J is TRBJ1-1; 8 bases agree with TRBD1. Germline-derived CDR1 and CDR2 are SEHNR and FQNEAQ (reference sequence). This CDR3 spans 17 amino acids. The trim removed 0 bases at V and 0 bases at J, leaving 6 bases unmatched. The CDR3 region has the DNA TGTGCCAGCAGCTTAGCTTTTGGACAGGGCCTGAACACTGAAGCTTTCTTT. Its translation: CASSLAFGQGLNTEAFF.

The sample holds a few counts of this clone. The chain is built from TRBV28 and TRBJ1-5; D remains ambiguous. Germline lookup yields CDR1 MDHEN and CDR2 SYDVKM. Trimming removed 4 bases at V and 11 bases at J, with 12 bases between. The CDR3 runs to 12 residues. CDR3: CASSSSNRAQHF. For the CDR3, the DNA is TGTGCCAGCAGTTCCTCGAACCGAGCCCAGCATTTT.

The chain's CDR3 is CASSLDTNEQYF. DNA of the CDR3: TGTGCCAGCAGCCTGGACACCAACGAGCAGTACTTC. The J gene is TRBJ2-7, the V gene TRBV2, with a possible D match to TRBD1 (5 bases). This CDR3 contains 12 residues. Trimming left V 6 bases short and J 5 bases short, with 11 bases between. CDR1 is SNHLY, CDR2 FYNNEI, per germline.

V usage is TRBV7-9 and J usage is TRBJ2-1; D unresolved. Trimming cost V 5 bases and J 3 bases, with 11 bases left between them. Germline assignment: CDR1 SEHNR and CDR2 FQNEAQ (reference sequence). The CDR3 totals 14 residues. CDR3 sequence: CASSPRLRYNEQFF. As DNA, the CDR3 is TGTGCCAGCAGCCCCAGGCTCCGCTACAATGAGCAGTTCTTC.

This clone was detected only a few times. The CDR3 nucleotides are TGTGCCAGCAGTCCCCAGGGACTGTTAGGGGGCTTACAGACCCAGTACTTC. Amino acid sequence: CASSPQGLLGGLQTQYF. The chain carries TRBV28 and TRBJ2-5, with a weak D call TRBD1 (7 bases). This CDR3 spans 17 amino acids. V lost 5 bases and J 6 bases, leaving 25 bases between the germline ends. Germline assignment: CDR1 MDHEN and CDR2 SYDVKM.

The chain has TRBV11-3 and TRBJ2-3, with TRBD1 matching over 9 bases. Germline-derived CDR1 and CDR2 are SGHNT and YENEEA. The CDR3 totals 16 residues. Losses at the gene ends were 1 base for V and 5 bases for J; bases not matched to a gene: 7. The CDR3 DNA follows: TGTGCCAGCAGCTTAGGCTACGGACAGGGGAGAGATACGCAGTATTTT. This codes for CASSLGYGQGRDTQYF.

The table lists this clone with a few counts. J is TRBJ2-3 and V is TRBV7-2; tentatively, D is TRBD2 (6 bases). Trimming took off 4 bases at V and 3 bases at J, with 17 bases between the two ends. CDR1 is SGHTA and CDR2 is FQGNSA in the germline V gene. The CDR3 runs 16 residues. CDR3 loop: CASSSRRGAITDTQYF. DNA for the CDR3: TGTGCCAGCAGCTCTAGGAGGGGAGCAATTACAGATACGCAGTATTTT.

The CDR3 DNA reads TGTGCCAGCAGCTTTACAGGAGTGGGAGAGACCCAGTACTTC. Protein sequence: CASSFTGVGETQYF. The chain carries TRBV5-4 and TRBJ2-5, with TRBD1 as a possible D gene (5 bases). V lost 2 bases and J 4 bases, leaving 12 bases between the germline ends. The CDR3 loop spans 14 amino acids. Germline CDR1 and CDR2: SGHNT and YYREEE (reference sequence).

This clone was seen a handful of times. The CDR3 region has the DNA TGCAGCGTCAAACAGGGGGCGAACACTGAAGCTTTCTTT. It translates to CSVKQGANTEAFF. V usage is TRBV29-1 and J usage is TRBJ1-1, with 9 bases lining up with TRBD1. The CDR3 is 13 residues long. The V segment lost 6 bases and the J segment 1 base; nucleotides outside the gene matches: 3. Germline CDR1 reads SQVTM; CDR2 reads ANQGSEA.

This clone was recorded a few times. The V and J genes are TRBV5-1 and TRBJ2-1; a weak D match, TRBD2 (5 bases). The V gene's germline CDR1 is SGHRS and CDR2 YFSETQ. V lost 1 base and J lost 14, with 25 bases in between. CDR3 length equals 16 residues. This CDR3 reads CASSLTAGNLGLWEFF. The DNA for the CDR3 is TGCGCCAGCAGCTTGACCGCCGGTAATCTTGGACTCTGGGAGTTCTTC.

The chain combines TRBV6-6 with TRBJ1-5; D not resolved. Germline V gene lookup returns CDR1 MNHNY and CDR2 SVGAGI (reference sequence). The CDR3 consists of 14 residues. Trimming left V 5 bases short and J 0 bases short, with 8 bases between. CDR3 sequence reads: CASSPRGSNQPQHF. The CDR3 DNA follows: TGTGCCAGCAGTCCCCGGGGTAGCAATCAGCCCCAGCATTTT.

This chain connects TRBV4-1 to TRBJ2-1, with 10 bases matching TRBD1. The CDR3 spans 17 residues. Looked up from germline, CDR1 is MGHRA and CDR2 is YSYEKL. Losses at the gene ends were 4 bases for V and 2 bases for J; bases not matched to a gene: 8. The CDR3 DNA reads TGCGCCAGCAGCCGCCTACACGGACAGGGGGCCTACAATGAGCAGTTCTTC. Translated: CASSRLHGQGAYNEQFF.

This clone turned up a few times. V usage is TRBV30 and J usage is TRBJ2-5; tentative D call: TRBD2 (5 bases). V dropped 0 bases and J dropped 4 bases, with 12 bases sitting between them. The CDR3 is 14 residues long. From germline, CDR1 is GTSNPN and CDR2 SVGIG (reference sequence). The CDR3 DNA is TGTGCCTGGAGTGTAGGTCATGCGGGAGAGACCCAGTACTTC. Translated: CAWSVGHAGETQYF. Based on the CDR3 plus reference TRBV30 and TRBJ2-5, the full variable domain is SQTIHQWPATLVQPVGSPLSLECTVEGTSNPNLYWYRQAAGRGLQLLFYSVGIGQISSEVPQNLSASRPQDRQFILSSKKLLLSDSGFYLCAWSVGHAGETQYFGPGTRLLVL.

The rearrangement links TRBV4-1 to TRBJ2-7; possibly TRBD1 for D (6 bases). This CDR3 contains 16 residues. Germline V gives CDR1 MGHRA, CDR2 YSYEKL. Between the trimmed V and J ends, which lost 1 base and 1 base, there was a span of 14 bases. The CDR3 here is CASSQVGSRGSYEQYF. Here the CDR3 DNA reads TGCGCCAGCAGCCAAGTTGGATCAAGGGGGTCCTACGAGCAGTACTTC.

The V gene is TRBV6-4, the J gene TRBJ1-2; TRBD1 is a possible D gene (6 bases). V shed 5 bases and J shed 4 bases, with 17 bases lying between them. The CDR3 length is 15 residues. Germline V lookup: CDR1 MRHNA, CDR2 SNTAGT. CDR3 coding DNA: TGTGCCAGCAGTCGGGCGACAGGAGGAGTCTATGGCTACACCTTC. Its translation: CASSRATGGVYGYTF.

This clone showed up just a few times. The chain couples TRBV30 to TRBJ2-7; 7 bases map to TRBD1. The junction had 3 bases not matched to a gene; V was cut back by 1 base and J by 3 bases. The CDR3 is 13 amino acids. Per the germline V gene, CDR1 is GTSNPN and CDR2 is SVGIG (reference sequence). The CDR3 protein is CAWSAAGGYEQYV. CDR3 in DNA: TGTGCCTGGAGTGCCGCAGGGGGCTACGAGCAGTACGTC.

CDR3 residues: CASSLRDRETQYF. CDR3 coding DNA: TGTGCCAGCAGTTTACGAGACAGAGAGACCCAGTACTTC. The chain has TRBV27 and TRBJ2-5; TRBD1 is a possible D gene (5 bases). The CDR3 has 13 amino acids. CDR1 and CDR2 (germline): MNHEY, SMNVEV (reference sequence). Trimming removed 2 bases at V and 4 bases at J, with 8 bases between.

The chain is built from TRBV7-9 and TRBJ1-5; D gene ambiguous. CDR1 and CDR2 from the germline V gene are SEHNR and FQNEAQ (reference sequence). V shed 0 bases and J shed 1 base, with 4 bases lying between them. This CDR3 is 14 amino acids long. CDR3: CASSLATSNQPQHF. CDR3 sequence (DNA): TGTGCCAGCAGCTTAGCGACAAGCAATCAGCCCCAGCATTTT. The whole variable domain, filled in from reference TRBV7-9 and TRBJ1-5, reads DTGVSQNPRHKITKRGQNVTFRCDPISEHNRLYWYRQTLGQGPEFLTYFQNEAQLEKSRLLSDRFSAERPKGSFSTLEIQRTEQGDSAMYLCASSLATSNQPQHFGDGTRLSIL.

The chain joins TRBV28 to TRBJ2-1; the D is unclear. The CDR3 contains 12 residues. CDR1 is MDHEN and CDR2 is SYDVKM in the germline V gene. Deletions cut 3 bases from V and 10 bases from J, with 10 bases between. CDR3 sequence reads: CASSLFGEEQFF. The CDR3 DNA is TGTGCCAGCAGTTTGTTTGGTGAGGAGCAGTTCTTC.

The V gene is TRBV7-9, the J gene TRBJ1-2; unclear D gene. Trimming cost V 1 base and J 1 base, with 7 bases left between them. The CDR3 has 14 amino acids. Germline V gene sequence: CDR1 SEHNR, CDR2 FQNEAQ (reference sequence). CDR3 nucleotide sequence: TGTGCCAGCAGCTTAGGGCCCAATAACTATGGCTACACCTTC. Amino acids: CASSLGPNNYGYTF.

V and J are TRBV18 and TRBJ1-1; the D gene is possibly TRBD1 (5 bases). CDR1 and CDR2 from the germline V gene are KGHSH and LQKENI. Deletions cut 2 bases from V and 0 bases from J, with 10 bases between. The CDR3 sequence is 15 residues long. The CDR3 sequence: CASSPSDSMNTEAFF. In DNA, the CDR3 is TGTGCCAGCTCACCATCCGACAGTATGAACACTGAAGCTTTCTTT.

This clone has just a few counts. The chain recombines TRBV18 with TRBJ2-1; the match to TRBD2 covers 12 bases. Germline values: CDR1 KGHSH, CDR2 LQKENI. Losses at the gene ends were 6 bases for V and 0 bases for J; bases not matched to a gene: 6. The CDR3 consists of 17 residues. CDR3 sequence reads: CASSHGLAGYSYNEQFF. CDR3 sequence (DNA): TGTGCCAGCTCCCACGGACTAGCGGGATACTCCTACAATGAGCAGTTCTTC.